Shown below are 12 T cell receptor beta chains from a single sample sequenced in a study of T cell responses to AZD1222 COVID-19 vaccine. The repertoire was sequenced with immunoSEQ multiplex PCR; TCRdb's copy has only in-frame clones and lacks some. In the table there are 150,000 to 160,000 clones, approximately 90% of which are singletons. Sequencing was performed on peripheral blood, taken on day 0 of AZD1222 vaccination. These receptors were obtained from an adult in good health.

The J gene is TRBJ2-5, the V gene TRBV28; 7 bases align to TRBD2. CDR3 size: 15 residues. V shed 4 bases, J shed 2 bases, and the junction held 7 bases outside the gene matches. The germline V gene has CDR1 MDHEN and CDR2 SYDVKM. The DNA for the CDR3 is TGTGCCAGCAGTTCCAGGGAGGGATTGCAAGAGACCCAGTACTTC. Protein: CASSSREGLQETQYF. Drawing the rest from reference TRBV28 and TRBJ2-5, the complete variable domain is DVKVTQSSRYLVKRTGEKVFLECVQDMDHENMFWYRQDPGLGLRLIYFSYDVKMKEKGDIPEGYSVSREKKERFSLILESASTNQTSMYLCASSSREGLQETQYFGPGTRLLVL.

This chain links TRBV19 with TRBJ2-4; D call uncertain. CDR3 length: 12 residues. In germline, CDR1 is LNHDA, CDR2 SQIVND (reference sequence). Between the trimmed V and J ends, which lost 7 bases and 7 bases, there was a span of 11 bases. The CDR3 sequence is CASKAGPNIQYF. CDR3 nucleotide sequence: TGTGCCAGTAAGGCAGGTCCGAACATTCAGTACTTC.

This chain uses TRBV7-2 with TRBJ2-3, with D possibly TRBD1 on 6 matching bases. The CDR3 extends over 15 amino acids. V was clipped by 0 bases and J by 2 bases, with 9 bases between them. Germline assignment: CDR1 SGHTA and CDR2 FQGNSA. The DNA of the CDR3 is TGTGCCAGCAGCTTAGCAGGGACAAACACAGATACGCAGTATTTT. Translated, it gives CASSLAGTNTDTQYF.

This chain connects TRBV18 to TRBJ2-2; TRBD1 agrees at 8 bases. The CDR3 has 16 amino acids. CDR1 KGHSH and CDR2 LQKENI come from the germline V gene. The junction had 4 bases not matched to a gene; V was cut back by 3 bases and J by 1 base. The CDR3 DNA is TGTGCCAGCTCACCGGGACAGGCCGGGAACACCGGGGAGCTGTTTTTT. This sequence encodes CASSPGQAGNTGELFF.

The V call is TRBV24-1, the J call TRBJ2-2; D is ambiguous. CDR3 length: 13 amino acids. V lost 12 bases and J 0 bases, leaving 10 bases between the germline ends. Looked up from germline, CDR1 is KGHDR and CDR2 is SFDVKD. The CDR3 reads CASIGTNTGELFF. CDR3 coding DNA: TGTGCCTCTATTGGCACGAACACCGGGGAGCTGTTTTTT.

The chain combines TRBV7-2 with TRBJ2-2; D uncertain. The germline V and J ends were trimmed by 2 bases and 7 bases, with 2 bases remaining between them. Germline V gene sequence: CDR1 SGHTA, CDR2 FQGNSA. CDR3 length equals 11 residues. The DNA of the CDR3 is TGTGCCAGCAGCTTATACGGGGAGCTGTTTTTT. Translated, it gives CASSLYGELFF.

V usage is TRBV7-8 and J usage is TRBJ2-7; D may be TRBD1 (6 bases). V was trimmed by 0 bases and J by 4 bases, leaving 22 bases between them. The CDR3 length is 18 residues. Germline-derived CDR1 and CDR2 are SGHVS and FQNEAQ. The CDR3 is CASSLARPPLTGKYEQYF. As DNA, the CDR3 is TGTGCCAGCAGCTTAGCCCGACCCCCACTGACAGGCAAATACGAGCAGTACTTC.

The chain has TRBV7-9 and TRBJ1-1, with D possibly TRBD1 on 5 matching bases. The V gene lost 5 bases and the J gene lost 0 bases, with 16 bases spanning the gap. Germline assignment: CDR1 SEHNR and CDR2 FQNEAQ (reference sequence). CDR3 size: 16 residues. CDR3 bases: TGTGCCAGCAGCCCTGGGGGACTTAACATGAACACTGAAGCTTTCTTT. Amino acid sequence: CASSPGGLNMNTEAFF.

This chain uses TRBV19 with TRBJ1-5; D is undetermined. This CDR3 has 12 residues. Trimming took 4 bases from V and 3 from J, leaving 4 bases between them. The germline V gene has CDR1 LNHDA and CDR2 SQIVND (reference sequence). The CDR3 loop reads CASSNINQPQHF. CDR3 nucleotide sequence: TGTGCCAGTAGTAATATCAATCAGCCCCAGCATTTT.

The CDR3 nucleotides read TGTGCCATCAGTCGTGAGGGTAGCGGGACAGATACGCAGTATTTT. The encoded protein is CAISREGSGTDTQYF. The rearrangement uses TRBV10-3 and TRBJ2-3, with 7 bases identical to TRBD2. Germline V gives CDR1 ENHRY, CDR2 SYGVKD. The V and J ends lost 5 bases and 3 bases, in that order; junction bases with no gene match: 8. This CDR3 has 15 residues.

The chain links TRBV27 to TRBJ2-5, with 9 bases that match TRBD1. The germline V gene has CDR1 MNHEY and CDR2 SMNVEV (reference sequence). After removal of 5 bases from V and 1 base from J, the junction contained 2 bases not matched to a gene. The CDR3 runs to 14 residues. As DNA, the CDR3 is TGTGCCAGCAGTGTGACAGGGGGCCAAGAGACCCAGTACTTC. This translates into CASSVTGGQETQYF.

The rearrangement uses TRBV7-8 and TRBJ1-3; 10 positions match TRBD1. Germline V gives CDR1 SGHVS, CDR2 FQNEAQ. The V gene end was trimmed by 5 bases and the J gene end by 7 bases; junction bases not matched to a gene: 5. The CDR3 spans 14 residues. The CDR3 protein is CASSPGTGANTIYF. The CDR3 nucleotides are TGTGCCAGCAGCCCGGGGACAGGGGCTAACACCATATATTTT.